This T cell receptor (beta chain) was sequenced in a study of T cell repertoires in cytomegalovirus infection. Study background: Well-studied HLA-B-restricted epitopes and recently identified HLA-C-restricted epitopes of CMV were both used in the study. Public TCR beta signatures were indicative of both CMV infection and a matching HLA type.

CDR3 size: 15 residues. Trimming at V came to 3 bases and at J to 6 bases, leaving 7 bases not matched to a gene. In germline, CDR1 is LNHDA, CDR2 SQIVND (reference sequence). TCRdb called the reads again in MiXCR, with one record for every CDR3 protein. The profile shows approximately 1,000,000 distinct CDR3 sequences, 30% to 40% of them singletons. This clonotype was observed many times. Antigen unknown. Study findings and constraints: Dominating the ex vivo response were TCR beta clonotypes that were CMV-specific and HLA-C-restricted. Accumulated public TCR beta family frequency recognized individuals carrying CMV together with the relevant HLA.

This rearrangement joins TRBV19 to TRBJ2-1, with 8 nucleotides matching TRBD2. The sample in question was cultured CD8+ T cells from PBMCs, obtained from culture after CMV antigen stimulation. The source of this sequence is a human donor in good health (CMV status not recorded). Some clones in this sample may be carry-over from other donors' samples. The CDR3, as DNA: TGTGCCAGTAGTATCGGGGGGGCCTCGGGCAATGAGCAGTTCTTC. The encoded protein is CASSIGGASGNEQFF.